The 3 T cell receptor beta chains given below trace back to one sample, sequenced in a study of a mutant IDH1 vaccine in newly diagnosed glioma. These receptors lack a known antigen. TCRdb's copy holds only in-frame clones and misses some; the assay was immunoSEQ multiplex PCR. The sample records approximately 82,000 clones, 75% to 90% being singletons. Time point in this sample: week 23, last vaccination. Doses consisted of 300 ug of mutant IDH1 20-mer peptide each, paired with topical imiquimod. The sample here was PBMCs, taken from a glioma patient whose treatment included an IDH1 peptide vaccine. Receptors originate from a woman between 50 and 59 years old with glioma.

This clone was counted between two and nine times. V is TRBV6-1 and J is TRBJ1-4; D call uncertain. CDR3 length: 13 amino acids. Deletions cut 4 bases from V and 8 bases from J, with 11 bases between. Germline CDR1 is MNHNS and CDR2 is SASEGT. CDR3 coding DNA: TGTGCCAGCAGTGGCTACCCCCCGGAAAAACTGTTTTTT. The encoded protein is CASSGYPPEKLFF.

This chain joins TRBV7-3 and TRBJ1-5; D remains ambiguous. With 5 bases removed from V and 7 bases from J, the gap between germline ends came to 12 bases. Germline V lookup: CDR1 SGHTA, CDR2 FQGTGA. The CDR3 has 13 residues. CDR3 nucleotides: TGTGCCAGCAGCCGCGGGCCGGGGCAGCCCCAGCATTTT. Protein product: CASSRGPGQPQHF.

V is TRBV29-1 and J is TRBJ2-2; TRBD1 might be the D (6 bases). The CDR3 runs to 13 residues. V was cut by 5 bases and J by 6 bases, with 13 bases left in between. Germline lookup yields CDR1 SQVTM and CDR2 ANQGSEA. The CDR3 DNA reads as TGCAGCGTTTGGACAGCCTCCGCCGGGGAGCTGTTTTTT. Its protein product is CSVWTASAGELFF.